The following is a T cell receptor (beta chain) sequence with its context. What it binds is unknown. The sample belongs to a study of T cells expressing NK-cell markers. Study information: Researchers got TCR beta repertoires out of sorted CD3+CD56+NKG2C+, CD3+CD56+NKG2C- and CD3+CD56-NKG2C+ T cells. HCMV serostatus: most of the eight sequenced donors positive, one negative. Findings of the study overall: The CD3+CD56-NKG2C+ fraction was also led by these clonotypes in a handful of donors. The dominant NKG2C+ clonotypes represented about 1.0-7.5% of CD8+ T cells in six or seven donors.

CDR1 is SQVTM and CDR2 is ANQGSEA in the germline V gene. The CDR3 sequence is 15 residues long. TCRdb re-analyzed the 5' RACE reads; it lists each CDR3 protein once, without DNA. This sample's table reports 400,000 to 450,000 distinct CDR3 sequences. The gene calls are TRBV29-1 and TRBJ1-1; TCRdb reports TRBD1, a call that lacks DNA to check it against. The TCR sequence derives from a woman aged 18-69 years in good health. The sequencing input was blood T cells: a sorted CD56 or NKG2C T cell subset, CD4+ or CD8+ T cells, or bulk PBMC T cells (not recorded which). The chain's CDR3 is CSVVRDRGRYTEAFF. Variable domain in full (rest from reference TRBV29-1 and TRBJ1-1): SAVISQKPSRDICQRGTSLTIQCQVDSQVTMMFWYRQQPGQSLTLIATANQGSEATYESGFVIDKFPISRPNLTFSTLTVSNMSPEDSSIYLCSVVRDRGRYTEAFFGQGTRLTVV.